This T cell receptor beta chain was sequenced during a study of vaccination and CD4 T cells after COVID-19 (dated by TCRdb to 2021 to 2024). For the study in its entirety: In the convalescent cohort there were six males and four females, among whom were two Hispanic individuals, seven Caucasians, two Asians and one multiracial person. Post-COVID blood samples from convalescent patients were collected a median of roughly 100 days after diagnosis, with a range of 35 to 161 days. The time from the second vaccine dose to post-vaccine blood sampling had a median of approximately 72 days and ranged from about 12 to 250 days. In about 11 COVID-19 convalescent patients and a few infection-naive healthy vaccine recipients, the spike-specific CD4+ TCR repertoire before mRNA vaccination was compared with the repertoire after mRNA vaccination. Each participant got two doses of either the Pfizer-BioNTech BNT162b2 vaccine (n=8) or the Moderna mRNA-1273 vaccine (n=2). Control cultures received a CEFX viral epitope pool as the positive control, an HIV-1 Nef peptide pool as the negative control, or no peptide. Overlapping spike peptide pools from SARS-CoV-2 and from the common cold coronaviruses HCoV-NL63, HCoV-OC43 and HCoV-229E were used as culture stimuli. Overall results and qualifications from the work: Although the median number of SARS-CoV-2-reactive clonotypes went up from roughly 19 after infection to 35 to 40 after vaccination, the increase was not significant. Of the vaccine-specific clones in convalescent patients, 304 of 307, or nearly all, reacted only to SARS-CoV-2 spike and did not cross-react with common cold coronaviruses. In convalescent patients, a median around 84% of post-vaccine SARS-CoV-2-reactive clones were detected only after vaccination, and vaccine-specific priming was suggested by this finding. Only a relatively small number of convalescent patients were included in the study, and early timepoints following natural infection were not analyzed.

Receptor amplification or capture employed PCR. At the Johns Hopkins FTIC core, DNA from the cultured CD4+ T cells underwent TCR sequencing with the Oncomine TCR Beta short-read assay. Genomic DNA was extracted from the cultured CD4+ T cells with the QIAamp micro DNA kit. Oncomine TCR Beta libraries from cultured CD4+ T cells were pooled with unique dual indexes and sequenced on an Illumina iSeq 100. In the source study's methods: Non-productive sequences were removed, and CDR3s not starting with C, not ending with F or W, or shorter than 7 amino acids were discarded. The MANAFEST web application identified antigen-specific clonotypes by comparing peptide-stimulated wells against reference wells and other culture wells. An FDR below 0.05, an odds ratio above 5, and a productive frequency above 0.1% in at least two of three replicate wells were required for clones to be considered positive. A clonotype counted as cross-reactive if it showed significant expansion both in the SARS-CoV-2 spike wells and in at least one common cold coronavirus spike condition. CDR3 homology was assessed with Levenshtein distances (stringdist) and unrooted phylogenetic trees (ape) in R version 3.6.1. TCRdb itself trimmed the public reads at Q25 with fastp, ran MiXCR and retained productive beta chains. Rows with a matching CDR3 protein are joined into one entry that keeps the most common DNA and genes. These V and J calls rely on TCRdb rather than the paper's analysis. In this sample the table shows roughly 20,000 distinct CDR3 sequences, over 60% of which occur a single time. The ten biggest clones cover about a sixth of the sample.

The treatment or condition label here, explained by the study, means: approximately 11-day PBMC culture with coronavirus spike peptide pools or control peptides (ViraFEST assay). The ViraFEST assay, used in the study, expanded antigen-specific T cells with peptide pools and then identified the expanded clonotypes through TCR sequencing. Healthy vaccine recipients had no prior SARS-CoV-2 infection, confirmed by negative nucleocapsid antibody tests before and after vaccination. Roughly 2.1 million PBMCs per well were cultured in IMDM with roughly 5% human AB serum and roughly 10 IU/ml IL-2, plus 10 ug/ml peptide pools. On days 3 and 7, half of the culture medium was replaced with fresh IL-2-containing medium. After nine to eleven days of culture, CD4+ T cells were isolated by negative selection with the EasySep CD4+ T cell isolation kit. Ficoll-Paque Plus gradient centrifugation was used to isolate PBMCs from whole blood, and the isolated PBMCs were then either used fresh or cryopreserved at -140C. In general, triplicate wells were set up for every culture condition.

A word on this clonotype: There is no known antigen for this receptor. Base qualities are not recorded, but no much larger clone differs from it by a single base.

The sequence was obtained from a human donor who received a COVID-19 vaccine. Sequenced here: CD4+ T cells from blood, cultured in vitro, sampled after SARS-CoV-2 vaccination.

The CDR3: CASSVTQDSGNTIYF. The DNA sequence follows: TGTGCCAGCAGTGTAACCCAAGACTCTGGAAACACCATATATTTT. The sequence joins TRBV6-1 to TRBJ1-3, with the D segment identity uncertain. From the cysteine up to the phenylalanine, the CDR3 has a length of 15 residues. Of all the DNA, just the CDR3 is kept, 45 bases in frame from base 1. CDR1 and CDR2 are drawn from the germline V gene: MNHNS, SASEGT. V drops 4 bases and J drops 0 bases, leaving 10 bases in between.